The 17 T cell receptor beta chains below were found in one sample sequenced in a study of cytomegalovirus exposure and HLA in healthy donors. It was with 60 Vbeta and 13 Jbeta primers that the PCR ran. Generated by immunoSEQ multiplex PCR, the TCRdb table keeps only in-frame clones and is missing some. The profile covers tens of thousands of clones, with approximately 61% appearing a single time and 5.5% to 8% taken by the ten largest. The specimen sequenced was PBMCs. The receptor set was obtained from a woman aged 45-59 years in good health and CMV-seropositive.

This chain uses TRBV30 with TRBJ1-1; the D gene is possibly TRBD1 (5 bases). CDR3 length equals 12 residues. Germline values: CDR1 GTSNPN, CDR2 SVGIG (reference sequence). Trimming cost V 4 bases and J 5 bases, with 11 bases left between them. Written as DNA, the CDR3 is TGTGCCTGGACAGGGATTTTTACTGAAGCTTTCTTT. Translated: CAWTGIFTEAFF.

In this sample, this clone turned up once. This chain joins TRBV6-6 and TRBJ2-1; 7 bases are shared with TRBD1. Unmatched junction bases numbered 9, after V lost 5 bases and J lost 8 bases. Germline CDR1 and CDR2: MNHNY and SVGAGI (reference sequence). The CDR3 is 14 residues long. The DNA for the CDR3 is TGTGCCAGCAGTCGGCACGACAGGGTTGATGAGCAGTTCTTC. It codes for CASSRHDRVDEQFF.

As DNA, the CDR3 is TGCGCCAGCAGCTTCACCACAGGCTCCTACGAGCAGTACTTC. Encoded protein: CASSFTTGSYEQYF. The chain combines TRBV5-1 with TRBJ2-7; possible D gene TRBD1, 5 bases. The germline gives CDR1 SGHRS, CDR2 YFSETQ. This CDR3 has 14 amino acids. Trimming stripped 2 bases from V and 0 bases from J, with 9 bases between.

The table lists this clone with a few counts. The chain joins TRBV9 to TRBJ2-2; tentative D call: TRBD2 (5 bases). V dropped 0 bases and J dropped 5 bases, with 8 bases sitting between them. CDR3 size: 14 residues. Per the germline V gene, CDR1 is SGDLS and CDR2 is YYNGEE. The CDR3, as DNA: TGTGCCAGCAGCGTAGTAAGCGGAACCGGGGAGCTGTTTTTT. This sequence encodes CASSVVSGTGELFF.

This chain joins TRBV15 and TRBJ2-7; possibly TRBD2 for D (5 bases). The ends were cut back, 0 bases at V and 4 bases at J, with 22 bases in the middle. The CDR3 is 18 amino acids. Germline V gene sequence: CDR1 LNHNV, CDR2 YYDKDF (reference sequence). The CDR3 is CATSRDGRYPSLWYEQYV. Here the CDR3 DNA reads TGTGCCACCAGCAGAGATGGGAGATACCCTAGTTTGTGGTACGAGCAGTACGTC.

The V call is TRBV5-6, the J call TRBJ2-3; TRBD2 agrees at 8 bases. CDR1 SGHDT and CDR2 YYEEEE come from the germline V gene. The CDR3 covers 17 residues. V lost 0 bases, J lost 1 base, and 7 bases stayed unmatched. CDR3 in DNA: TGTGCCAGCAGCTTGGCCCACGGGGGGGCCCGCACAGATACGCAGTATTTT. It is translated as CASSLAHGGARTDTQYF.

This sequence joins TRBV5-5 and TRBJ2-3; tentatively, D is TRBD2 (6 bases). Germline values: CDR1 SGHKS, CDR2 YYEKEE (reference sequence). V was clipped by 0 bases and J by 7 bases, with 15 bases between them. The CDR3 runs to 15 residues. CDR3 sequence reads: CASSLDAGPLNTQYF. The DNA for the CDR3 is TGTGCCAGCAGCTTGGATGCGGGGCCCTTGAATACGCAGTATTTT.

The gene calls are TRBV11-2 and TRBJ1-3, with unresolved D. V was shortened by 3 bases and J by 2 bases, with 8 bases between the two germline ends. This CDR3 region has 14 residues. Germline CDR1 is SGHAT and CDR2 is FQNNGV. The CDR3 coding sequence is TGTGCCAGCAGCTTTGGCCCCCCTGGAAACACCATATATTTT. This encodes CASSFGPPGNTIYF.

This chain links TRBV6-1 with TRBJ1-5; D not resolved. Trimming took off 6 bases at V and 1 base at J, with 10 bases between the two ends. CDR3 length equals 14 residues. Germline V gives CDR1 MNHNS, CDR2 SASEGT. The CDR3: CASRSARSNQPQHF. CDR3 in DNA: TGTGCCAGCAGATCCGCGAGGAGCAATCAGCCCCAGCATTTT.

The rearrangement joins TRBV2 to TRBJ1-5; 7 bases line up with TRBD1. V dropped 6 bases and J dropped 6; count of bases not matched to a gene: 11. Germline values: CDR1 SNHLY, CDR2 FYNNEI. CDR3 length equals 15 residues. Here the CDR3 DNA reads TGTGCCAGCAGGGGCGGACGGAGGACAGGTCAGCCCCAGCATTTT. Protein: CASRGGRRTGQPQHF.

Within the sample, this clone is medium-sized. J is TRBJ1-1 and V is TRBV10-2; D possibly corresponds to TRBD1 (6 bases). The CDR3 consists of 12 residues. Between the trimmed V and J ends, which lost 8 bases and 0 bases, there was a span of 7 bases. CDR1 and CDR2 from the germline V gene are WSHSY and SAAADI. DNA of the CDR3: TGCGCCAGCGGGACACTGAACACTGAAGCTTTCTTT. Its translation is CASGTLNTEAFF.

The J gene is TRBJ1-5, the V gene TRBV5-5, with D perhaps TRBD1 (5 bases). Per the germline V gene, CDR1 is SGHKS and CDR2 is YYEKEE (reference sequence). V gave up 0 bases and J gave up 6 bases, with 19 bases separating them. The CDR3 totals 17 residues. This CDR3 is CASSLGGVRVTGQPQHF. The CDR3, as DNA: TGTGCCAGCAGCTTGGGGGGGGTTCGGGTTACTGGTCAGCCCCAGCATTTT.

About this clone itself: An end of the junction differs from the germline gene, which may be a read error. The chain employs TRBV23-1 and TRBJ1-2, with D possibly being TRBD1 (6 bases). TRBV23-1 is known as an ORF, though its function is uncertain. CDR3 length equals 10 residues. The CDR3 here is CATAGDGYTF. Here the CDR3 DNA reads TGTGCCACAGCAGGGGATGGCTACACCTTC.

A word on this clone: The junction shows a germline mismatch at one end, possibly a read error. The rearrangement links TRBV7-9 to TRBJ1-1; 8 bases are a match to TRBD1. The CDR3 totals 15 residues. CDR1 and CDR2 from the germline V gene are SEHNR and FQNEAQ (reference sequence). CDR3 DNA: TGTTCCAGCAGCATTGACAGGGGTATCAACACTGAAGCTTTCTTT. It translates to CSSSIDRGINTEAFF. The whole variable domain, filled in from reference TRBV7-9 and TRBJ1-1, reads DTGVSQNPRHKITKRGQNVTFRCDPISEHNRLYWYRQTLGQGPEFLTYFQNEAQLEKSRLLSDRFSAERPKGSFSTLEIQRTEQGDSAMYLCSSSIDRGINTEAFFGQGTRLTVV.

Concerning this clone itself: One junction end does not reproduce the germline sequence, and a read error may be involved. The chain combines TRBV7-9 with TRBJ1-1, with D unclear. CDR1 SEHNR and CDR2 FQNEAQ come from the germline V gene (reference sequence). The CDR3 covers 15 residues. The DNA for the CDR3 is TGTTCCAGCAGCTTTCCCAGTCTGGGCTCCACTGAAGCTTTCTTT. Translated, it gives CSSSFPSLGSTEAFF.

The rearrangement uses TRBV10-1 and TRBJ1-1; 8 bases align to TRBD1. J was trimmed by 11 bases and V by 4 bases; bases with no gene match: 3. Germline values: CDR1 WNHNN, CDR2 SYGVQD (reference sequence). The CDR3 consists of 11 residues. The DNA of the CDR3 is TGCGCCAGCAGTGGGGGACAGGCGGCTTTCTTT. Translated: CASSGGQAAFF.

CDR3 coding DNA: TGTGCCAGCAGTGGGGGGCCCCTTTCAGCCACGCAGTACGTC. It is translated as CASSGGPLSATQYV. The chain employs TRBV2 and TRBJ2-7, with D tentatively TRBD1 (6 bases). The CDR3 is made up of 14 amino acids. Germline CDR1 reads SNHLY; CDR2 reads FYNNEI. With 4 bases removed from V and 9 bases from J, the gap between germline ends came to 19 bases.